The rows below give T cell receptor beta chains drawn from one sample of a study of T cell changes during pregnancy in multiple sclerosis. Only in-frame clones appear in the TCRdb table, and some are missing; sequencing was by immunoSEQ multiplex PCR. The repertoire consists of 50,000 to 65,000 clones, with around 90% occurring once and the leading ten covering approximately 1.6%. The material sequenced was peripheral blood, taken in the first trimester of pregnancy. These receptors were collected from a female donor with multiple sclerosis, enrolled in a pregnancy study. The CDR3 runs from the conserved cysteine through the conserved F or W. The D gene is left open where the match is weak. Not every row has a clone size; where given, it reads once, few, many or a size class.

clone size: -; CDR3 length: 17; V gene: TRBV18; J gene: TRBJ2-5; D gene: TRBD1; CDR3 protein: CASSPPIANRGQETQYF; CDR3 DNA: TGTGCCAGCTCACCACCGATTGCCAACAGGGGGCAAGAGACCCAGTACTTC
clone size: -; CDR3 length: 15; V gene: TRBV6-6; J gene: TRBJ2-2; D gene: TRBD2; CDR3 protein: CASSYVTSSGGELFF; CDR3 DNA: TGTGCCAGCAGTTATGTGACTAGCTCTGGCGGGGAGCTGTTTTTT
clone size: -; CDR3 length: 14; V gene: TRBV7-2; J gene: TRBJ2-7; D gene: TRBD2; CDR3 protein: CASSSSLAAYEQYF; CDR3 DNA: TGTGCCAGCAGCTCTTCACTAGCGGCCTACGAGCAGTACTTC
clone size: -; CDR3 length: 16; V gene: TRBV10-3; J gene: TRBJ2-2; D gene: -; CDR3 protein: CAISESGRGNTGELFF; CDR3 DNA: TGTGCCATCAGTGAGTCGGGGCGGGGGAACACCGGGGAGCTGTTTTTT
clone size: -; CDR3 length: 13; V gene: TRBV2; J gene: TRBJ2-7; D gene: TRBD1; CDR3 protein: CASVGTGQGKQYF; CDR3 DNA: TGTGCCAGCGTGGGGACAGGGCAGGGAAAGCAGTACTTC
clone size: -; CDR3 length: 11; V gene: TRBV6-5; J gene: TRBJ2-7; D gene: -; CDR3 protein: CASRVEYEQYF; CDR3 DNA: TGTGCCAGCAGGGTGGAGTACGAGCAGTACTTC
clone size: -; CDR3 length: 15; V gene: TRBV9; J gene: TRBJ2-7; D gene: -; CDR3 protein: CASSVASSGVWEQYF; CDR3 DNA: TGTGCCAGCAGCGTAGCATCCTCGGGGGTATGGGAGCAGTACTTC
clone size: -; CDR3 length: 13; V gene: TRBV6-6; J gene: TRBJ2-5; D gene: TRBD1; CDR3 protein: CASRTGTGETQYF; CDR3 DNA: TGTGCCAGCAGGACCGGGACAGGAGAGACCCAGTACTTC
clone size: -; CDR3 length: 15; V gene: TRBV7-3; J gene: TRBJ2-5; D gene: -; CDR3 protein: CASSPVGGAGETQYF; CDR3 DNA: TGTGCCAGCAGCCCTGTTGGGGGAGCGGGCGAGACCCAGTACTTC
clone size: -; CDR3 length: 11; V gene: TRBV5-1; J gene: TRBJ2-7; D gene: -; CDR3 protein: CASWFKGEQYF; CDR3 DNA: TGCGCCAGTTGGTTCAAGGGGGAGCAGTACTTC
clone size: -; CDR3 length: 18; V gene: TRBV9; J gene: TRBJ2-1; D gene: TRBD2; CDR3 protein: CASSLRTSGRASYNEQFF; CDR3 DNA: TGTGCCAGCAGCCTTCGGACTAGCGGGAGGGCGTCCTACAATGAGCAGTTCTTC
clone size: -; CDR3 length: 13; V gene: TRBV6-5; J gene: TRBJ2-2; D gene: -; CDR3 protein: CASTPVNTGELFF; CDR3 DNA: TGTGCCAGCACCCCCGTTAACACCGGGGAGCTGTTTTTT
clone size: -; CDR3 length: 12; V gene: TRBV16; J gene: TRBJ1-1; D gene: -; CDR3 protein: CASSQMTAEAFF; CDR3 DNA: TGTGCCAGCAGCCAAATGACAGCTGAAGCTTTCTTT
clone size: -; CDR3 length: 13; V gene: TRBV5-1; J gene: TRBJ2-7; D gene: -; CDR3 protein: CASSLQVAHEQYF; CDR3 DNA: TGCGCCAGCAGCCTCCAGGTGGCCCACGAGCAGTACTTC
clone size: once; CDR3 length: 15; V gene: TRBV5-5; J gene: TRBJ1-4; D gene: TRBD1; CDR3 protein: CASSSTDRVDEKLFF; CDR3 DNA: TGTGCCAGCAGCTCTACGGACAGGGTGGATGAAAAACTGTTTTTT
clone size: -; CDR3 length: 12; V gene: TRBV11-3; J gene: TRBJ2-3; D gene: -; CDR3 protein: CASTPCGDTQYF; CDR3 DNA: TGTGCCAGCACCCCCTGCGGGGATACGCAGTATTTT
clone size: -; CDR3 length: 12; V gene: TRBV10-3; J gene: TRBJ1-2; D gene: -; CDR3 protein: CAISDVRGGYTF; CDR3 DNA: TGTGCCATCAGTGATGTTAGGGGCGGCTACACCTTC
clone size: -; CDR3 length: 12; V gene: TRBV6-6; J gene: TRBJ2-7; D gene: -; CDR3 protein: CASSYSWHEQYF; CDR3 DNA: TGTGCCAGCAGTTACTCGTGGCACGAGCAGTACTTC